Each of the 8 T cell receptor beta chains below was sequenced from the same sample in a study of blood T cell repertoires in COVID-19. TCRdb keeps only in-frame clones here, not all; method: immunoSEQ multiplex PCR. This table holds fewer than 250,000 clones, 86% found once. Sequenced input: peripheral blood. Receptors were obtained from a woman older than 75 with COVID-19, enrolled during active disease.

This rearrangement joins TRBV6-5 to TRBJ2-3; D is perhaps TRBD1 (6 bases). V gave up 6 bases and J gave up 2 bases, with 15 bases separating them. The CDR3 covers 15 residues. The V gene's germline CDR1 is MNHEY and CDR2 SVGAGI. The chain's CDR3 is CASRPRGRNTDTQYF. The DNA of the CDR3 is TGTGCCAGCAGGCCCAGGGGAAGGAACACAGATACGCAGTATTTT.

V is TRBV7-3 and J is TRBJ1-1, with TRBD1 identical over 9 bases. The CDR3 is 14 amino acids. V shed 5 bases, J shed 2 bases, and the junction held 3 bases outside the gene matches. The germline gives CDR1 SGHTA, CDR2 FQGTGA. CDR3 in amino acids: CASSTQGANTEAFF. In nucleotides, the CDR3 is TGTGCCAGCAGCACACAGGGGGCTAACACTGAAGCTTTCTTT. Full variable domain (remainder filled in from reference TRBV7-3 and TRBJ1-1): GAGVSQTPSNKVTEKGKYVELRCDPISGHTALYWYRQSLGQGPEFLIYFQGTGAADDSGLPNDRFFAVRPEGSVSTLKIQRTERGDSAVYLCASSTQGANTEAFFGQGTRLTVV.

V gene TRBV6-2 or TRBV6-3 combines with J gene TRBJ2-2; D uncertain. V was pared by 2 bases and J by 4 bases, with 11 bases between. The CDR3 loop spans 15 amino acids. The germline V gene has CDR1 MNHEY and CDR2 SVGEGT. The CDR3 DNA sequence: TGTGCCAGCAGTTACGGCAGCTCGGGCACCGGGGAGCTGTTTTTT. Amino acids: CASSYGSSGTGELFF.

The V and J genes are TRBV10-3 and TRBJ2-2; 8 nucleotides align to TRBD2. The CDR3 is 18 residues long. Germline V gene data show CDR1 as ENHRY and CDR2 as SYGVKD. With V trimmed by 0 bases and J by 3 bases, 9 bases remained unmatched. The CDR3 DNA follows: TGTGCCATCAGTGAGTCGCCCATTCGGGGGGGCGACACCGGGGAGCTGTTTTTT. This sequence encodes CAISESPIRGGDTGELFF.

The chain has TRBV10-3 and TRBJ1-1; D is possibly TRBD1 (6 bases). Germline loops: CDR1 ENHRY, CDR2 SYGVKD. The CDR3 runs 13 residues. The V and J ends lost 6 bases and 0 bases respectively, with 8 bases between them. CDR3 in amino acids: CAISPGVNTEAFF. DNA for the CDR3: TGTGCCATCAGCCCAGGGGTGAACACTGAAGCTTTCTTT.

The chain links TRBV3-1 (or the pseudogene TRBV3-2) to TRBJ2-3; TRBD2 might be the D (6 bases). The CDR3 spans 14 residues. From germline, CDR1 is LGHDT and CDR2 YNNKEL (reference sequence). The ends were cut back, 6 bases at V and 5 bases at J, with 15 bases in the middle. The CDR3 sequence: CASRQPGLQDTQYF. The CDR3 region has the DNA TGTGCCAGCAGACAACCGGGACTGCAAGATACGCAGTATTTT.

This chain uses TRBV9 with TRBJ2-5; possible D gene TRBD1, 6 bases. The CDR3 extends over 16 amino acids. Germline CDR1 reads SGDLS; CDR2 reads YYNGEE. V was trimmed by 0 bases and J by 2 bases, leaving 14 bases between them. The chain's CDR3 is CASSVAPQGIQETQYF. CDR3 nucleotides: TGTGCCAGCAGCGTAGCTCCCCAGGGGATTCAAGAGACCCAGTACTTC.

The chain uses TRBV5-8 and TRBJ2-7; the match to TRBD2 covers 7 bases. The CDR3 is 14 residues long. Germline CDR1 SGHTS, CDR2 YDEGEE. V lost 0 bases and J lost 3; bases outside the gene matches: 3. CDR3 bases: TGTGCCAGCAGCTTGGCGTGGGGGGGCTACGAGCAGTACGTC. Encoded protein: CASSLAWGGYEQYV.